A single sample is the source of the 7 T cell receptor beta chains below, sequenced in a study of CD8+CD57+ T cells in acquired aplastic anemia. Sequencing was done on patients that had shown CD8+CD57+ cell expansion by flow cytometry. Investigators profiled TCR beta VDJ and CDR3 from genomic DNA template. TCRdb fed the reads into MiXCR, producing one record per CDR3 protein. Of approximately 150,000 distinct CDR3 sequences in the sample, about 64% were seen once. The sample comprised sorted CD4+, CD8+, or CD8+CD57+ T cells (not recorded which) from PBMCs. The receptors shown here come from a human donor with aplastic anemia.

This clonotype came up a few times. The chain uses TRBV7-9 and TRBJ1-1; 7 bases fit TRBD1. CDR1 SEHNR and CDR2 FQNEAQ come from the germline V gene (reference sequence). The CDR3 is 12 amino acids. J gave up 8 bases and V 0 bases, and 0 bases lay outside the gene matches. The CDR3 reads CASSLADREAFF. CDR3 coding DNA: TGTGCCAGCAGCTTAGCGGACAGGGAAGCTTTCTTT.

This sequence joins TRBV5-1 and TRBJ2-7, with D maybe TRBD1 (6 bases). CDR1 is SGHRS, CDR2 YFSETQ, per germline. The CDR3 loop spans 14 amino acids. Between the trimmed V and J ends, which lost 4 bases and 5 bases, there was a span of 16 bases. The CDR3 is CASSDPGALDEQYF. CDR3 coding DNA: TGCGCCAGCAGCGATCCAGGGGCGTTGGACGAGCAGTACTTC.

V gene TRBV19 combines with J gene TRBJ2-7; D gene uncertain. The CDR3 loop spans 12 amino acids. The V and J ends lost 1 base and 7 bases respectively, with 8 bases between them. Germline V gene lookup returns CDR1 LNHDA and CDR2 SQIVND (reference sequence). Written as DNA, the CDR3 is TGTGCCAGTAGTATAGGTTGGGGTGAGCAGTACTTC. Residues: CASSIGWGEQYF. Supplemented by reference TRBV19 and TRBJ2-7, the full variable domain reads DGGITQSPKYLFRKEGQNVTLSCEQNLNHDAMYWYRQDPGQGLRLIYYSQIVNDFQKGDIAEGYSVSREKKESFPLTVTSAQKNPTAFYLCASSIGWGEQYFGPGTRLTVT.

This chain links TRBV6-1 with TRBJ1-2; D unresolved. Germline CDR1 MNHNS, CDR2 SASEGT. This CDR3 contains 13 residues. The germline V and J ends were trimmed by 7 bases and 6 bases, with 15 bases remaining between them. The CDR3 bases are TGTGCCAGCACCCACCGGGTCCCAGATGGCTACACCTTC. Encoded protein: CASTHRVPDGYTF.

This sequence joins TRBV20-1 and TRBJ2-1; 7 bases match TRBD2. CDR1 and CDR2 (germline): DFQATT, SNEGSKA (reference sequence). There are 14 residues in the CDR3. Trimming took 3 bases from V and 8 from J; bases not matched to a gene: 10. CDR3 amino acids: CSARWDYLFDEQFF. Here the CDR3 DNA reads TGCAGTGCTAGGTGGGACTATCTTTTCGATGAGCAGTTCTTC.

This chain uses TRBV29-1 with TRBJ1-2; D is unresolved. This CDR3 comprises 13 residues. Trimming removed 1 base from V and 4 bases from J, with 10 bases in between. Germline V gives CDR1 SQVTM, CDR2 ANQGSEA. CDR3 in DNA: TGCAGCGTTGAAGGGGGTGGTGGCTATGGCTACACCTTC. It translates to CSVEGGGGYGYTF.

V usage is TRBV19 and J usage is TRBJ2-7; 8 bases align to TRBD1. Per the germline V gene, CDR1 is LNHDA and CDR2 is SQIVND (reference sequence). J was trimmed by 3 bases and V by 3 bases; bases with no gene match: 7. The CDR3 has 15 amino acids. The CDR3: CASSMGGQGGYEQYF. The CDR3 DNA follows: TGTGCCAGTAGTATGGGTGGACAGGGAGGCTACGAGCAGTACTTC.